In this sample, the clone carrying this T cell receptor (beta chain) turned up a few times. Its target is unknown. By quantitative 5'-RACE with molecular barcodes, the TCR beta libraries were made. MiXCR, run by TCRdb on the 5' RACE reads, gives a single entry per CDR3 protein. The sample consists of some 800,000 distinct CDR3 sequences, 10% to 15% of them appearing once. This specimen belongs to a study of CD8 T cells in ankylosing spondylitis. General study findings and limits: The disease-linked clones had a CD8+ phenotype and low blood frequencies. In ankylosing spondylitis blood, a motif of roughly 8 highly homologous TCR beta variants appeared characteristic. The clones that were linked to disease were reported to be significantly enriched in matched synovial fluid samples from ankylosing spondylitis patients. Reports of some motif variants in reactive arthritis synovial fluid and blood predate this one.

This CDR3 comprises 15 residues. Germline values: CDR1 SGHRS, CDR2 YFSETQ. V was trimmed by 3 bases and J by 2 bases, leaving 12 bases between them. Sequenced: blood, either unsorted or a sorted T cell fraction (not recorded which). The V and J genes are TRBV5-1 and TRBJ1-5; D is perhaps TRBD1 (5 bases). The sequence derives from a male donor with ankylosing spondylitis. CDR3 region: CASSYHTGGNQPQHF. CDR3 bases: TGCGCCAGCAGCTACCATACAGGAGGCAATCAGCCCCAGCATTTT.